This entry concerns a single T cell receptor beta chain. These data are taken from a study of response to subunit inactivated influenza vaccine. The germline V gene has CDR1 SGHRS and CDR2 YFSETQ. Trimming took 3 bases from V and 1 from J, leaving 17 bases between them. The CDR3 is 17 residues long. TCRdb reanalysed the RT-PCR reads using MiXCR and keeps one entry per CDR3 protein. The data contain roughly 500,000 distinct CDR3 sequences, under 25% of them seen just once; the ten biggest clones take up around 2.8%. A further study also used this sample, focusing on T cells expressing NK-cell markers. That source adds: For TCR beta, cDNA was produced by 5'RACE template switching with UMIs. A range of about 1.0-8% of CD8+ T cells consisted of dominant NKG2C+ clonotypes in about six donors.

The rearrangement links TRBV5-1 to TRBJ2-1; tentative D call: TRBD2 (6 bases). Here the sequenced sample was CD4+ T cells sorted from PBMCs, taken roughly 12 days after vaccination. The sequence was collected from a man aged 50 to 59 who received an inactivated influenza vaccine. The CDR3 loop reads CASSSLLARTSYNEQFF. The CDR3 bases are TGCGCCAGCAGCTCCCTACTAGCTAGGACGTCCTACAATGAGCAGTTCTTC.